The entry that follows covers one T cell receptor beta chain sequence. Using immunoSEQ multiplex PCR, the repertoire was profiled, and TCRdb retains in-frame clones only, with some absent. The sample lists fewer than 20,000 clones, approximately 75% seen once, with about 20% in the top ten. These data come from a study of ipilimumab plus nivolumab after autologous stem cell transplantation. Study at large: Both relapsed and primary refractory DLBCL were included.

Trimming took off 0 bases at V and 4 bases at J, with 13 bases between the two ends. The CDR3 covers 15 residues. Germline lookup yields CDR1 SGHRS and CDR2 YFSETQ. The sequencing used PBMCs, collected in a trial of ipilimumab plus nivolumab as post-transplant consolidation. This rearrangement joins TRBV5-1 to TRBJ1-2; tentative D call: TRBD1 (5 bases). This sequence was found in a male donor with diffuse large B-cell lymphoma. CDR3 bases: TGCGCCAGCAGCTTGGTAGGGGCGAATGGCTATGGCTACACCTTC. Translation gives CASSLVGANGYGYTF.